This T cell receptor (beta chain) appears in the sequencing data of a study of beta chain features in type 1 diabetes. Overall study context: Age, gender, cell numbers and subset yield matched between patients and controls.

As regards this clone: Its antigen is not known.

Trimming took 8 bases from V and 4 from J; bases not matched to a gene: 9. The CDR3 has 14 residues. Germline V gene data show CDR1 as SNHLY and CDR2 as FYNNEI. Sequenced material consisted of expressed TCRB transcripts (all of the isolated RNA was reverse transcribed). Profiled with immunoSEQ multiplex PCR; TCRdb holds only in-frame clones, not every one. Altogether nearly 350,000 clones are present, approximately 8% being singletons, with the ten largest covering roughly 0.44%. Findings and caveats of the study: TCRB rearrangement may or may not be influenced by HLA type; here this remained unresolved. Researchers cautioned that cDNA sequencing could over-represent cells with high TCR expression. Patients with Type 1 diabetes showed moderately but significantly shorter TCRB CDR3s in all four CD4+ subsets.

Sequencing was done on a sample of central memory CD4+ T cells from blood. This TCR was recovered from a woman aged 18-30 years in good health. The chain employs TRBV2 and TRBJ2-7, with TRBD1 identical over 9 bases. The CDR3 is CASFDGTGTYEQYF. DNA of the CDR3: TGTGCCAGCTTCGACGGGACAGGGACGTACGAGCAGTACTTC.